This TCR beta chain was sequenced in a study of control samples from healthy donors and cancer patients. V trimming: 4 bases; J trimming: 8 bases; junction bases outside the gene matches: 7. The CDR3 extends over 13 amino acids. The germline V gene encodes CDR1 MNHEY and CDR2 SVGAGI. Data came from immunoSEQ multiplex PCR; TCRdb stores just in-frame clones and leaves some out. The sample shows around 120,000 clones, 88% of them seen only once. Material for sequencing was blood. The J gene is TRBJ1-2, the V gene TRBV6-5, with 7 bases identical to TRBD1. The TCR was taken from a woman between 65 and 79 years old in good health. The CDR3 sequence: CASSWDSLRGYTF. The CDR3 DNA follows: TGTGCCAGCAGTTGGGACAGTTTGAGAGGCTACACCTTC.